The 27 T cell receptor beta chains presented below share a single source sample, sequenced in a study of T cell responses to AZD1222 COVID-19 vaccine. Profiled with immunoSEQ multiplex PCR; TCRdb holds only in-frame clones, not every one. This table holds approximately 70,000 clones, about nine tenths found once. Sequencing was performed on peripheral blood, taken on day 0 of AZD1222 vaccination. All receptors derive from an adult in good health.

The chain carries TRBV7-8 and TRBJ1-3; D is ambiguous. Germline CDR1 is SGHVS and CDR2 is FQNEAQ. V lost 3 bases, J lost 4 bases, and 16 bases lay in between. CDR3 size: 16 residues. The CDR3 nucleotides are TGTGCCAGCAGCTTTCTGAGGATCCCAGCGGGAAACACCATATATTTT. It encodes CASSFLRIPAGNTIYF.

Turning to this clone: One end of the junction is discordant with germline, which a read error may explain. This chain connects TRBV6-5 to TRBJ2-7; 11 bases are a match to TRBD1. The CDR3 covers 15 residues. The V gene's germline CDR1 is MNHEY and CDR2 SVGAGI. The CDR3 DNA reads TGTGCCAGCACTTACGGACAGGGGGCGTTATACGAGCAGTACTTC. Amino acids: CASTYGQGALYEQYF.

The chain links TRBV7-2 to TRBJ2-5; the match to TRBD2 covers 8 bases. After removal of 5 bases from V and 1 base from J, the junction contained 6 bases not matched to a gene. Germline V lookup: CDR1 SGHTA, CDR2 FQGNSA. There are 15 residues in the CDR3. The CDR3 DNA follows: TGTGCCAGCAGCACGGGGGGGCAGGTCCAAGAGACCCAGTACTTC. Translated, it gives CASSTGGQVQETQYF.

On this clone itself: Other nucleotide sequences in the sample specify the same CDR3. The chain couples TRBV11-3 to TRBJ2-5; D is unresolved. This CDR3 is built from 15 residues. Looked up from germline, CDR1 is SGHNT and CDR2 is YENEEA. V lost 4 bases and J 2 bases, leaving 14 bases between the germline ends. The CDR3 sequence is CASSSGVLRQETQYF. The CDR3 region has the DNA TGTGCCAGCAGCTCTGGAGTACTGCGACAAGAGACCCAGTACTTC.

CDR3 region: CASSLSRTSSVGAGELFF. The CDR3 DNA reads TGTGCCAGCAGTTTAAGTCGGACTAGCTCGGTAGGGGCCGGGGAGCTGTTTTTT. The chain joins TRBV27 to TRBJ2-2; 8 positions agree with TRBD2. Germline V gene sequence: CDR1 MNHEY, CDR2 SMNVEV (reference sequence). CDR3 size: 18 residues. Trimming at V came to 2 bases and at J to 6 bases, leaving 14 bases not matched to a gene.

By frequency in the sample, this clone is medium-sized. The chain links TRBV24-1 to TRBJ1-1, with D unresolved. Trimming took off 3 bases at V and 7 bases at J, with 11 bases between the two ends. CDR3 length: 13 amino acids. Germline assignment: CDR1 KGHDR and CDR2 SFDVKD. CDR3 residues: CATSDQYRDEAFF. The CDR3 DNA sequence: TGTGCCACCAGTGATCAGTATCGGGATGAAGCTTTCTTT.

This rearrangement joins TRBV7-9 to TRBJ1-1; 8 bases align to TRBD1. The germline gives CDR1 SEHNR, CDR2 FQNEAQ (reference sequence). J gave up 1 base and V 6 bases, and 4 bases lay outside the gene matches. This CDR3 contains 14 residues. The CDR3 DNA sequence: TGTGCCAGCAGGCTTGACAGGGGGAACACTGAAGCTTTCTTT. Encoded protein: CASRLDRGNTEAFF.

The CDR3 DNA sequence: TGTGCCAGCAGCTCCCAACCGACAGGACCAGTAATTGAAGCTTTCTTT. This translates into CASSSQPTGPVIEAFF. The chain employs TRBV7-2 and TRBJ1-1; weak D call: TRBD1 (6 bases). This CDR3 comprises 16 residues. V was cut by 4 bases and J by 7 bases, with 22 bases left in between. The germline V gene encodes CDR1 SGHTA and CDR2 FQGNSA.

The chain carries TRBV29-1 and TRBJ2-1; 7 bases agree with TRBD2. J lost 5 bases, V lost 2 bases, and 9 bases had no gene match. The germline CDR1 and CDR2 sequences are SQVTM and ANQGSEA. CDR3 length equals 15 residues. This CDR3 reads CSVEISGGGDNEQFF. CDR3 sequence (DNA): TGCAGCGTTGAAATTTCTGGCGGGGGAGACAATGAGCAGTTCTTC.

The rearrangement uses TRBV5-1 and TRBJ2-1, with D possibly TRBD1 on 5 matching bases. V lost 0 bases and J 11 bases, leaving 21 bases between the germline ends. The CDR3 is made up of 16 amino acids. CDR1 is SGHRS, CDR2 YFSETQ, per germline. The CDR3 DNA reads TGCGCCAGCAGCTTGGATGGCAGGCCAGGGTGGATTAAGCAGTTCTTC. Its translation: CASSLDGRPGWIKQFF.

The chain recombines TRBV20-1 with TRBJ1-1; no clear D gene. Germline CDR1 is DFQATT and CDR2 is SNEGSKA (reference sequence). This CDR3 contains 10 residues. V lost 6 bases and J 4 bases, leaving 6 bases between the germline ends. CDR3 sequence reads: CSARTTEAFF. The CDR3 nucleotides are TGCAGTGCCAGGACCACTGAAGCTTTCTTT.

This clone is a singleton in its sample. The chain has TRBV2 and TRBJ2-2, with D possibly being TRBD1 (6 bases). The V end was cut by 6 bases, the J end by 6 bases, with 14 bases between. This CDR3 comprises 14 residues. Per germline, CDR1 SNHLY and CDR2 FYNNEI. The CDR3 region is CASRGTGMSGELFF. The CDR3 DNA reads TGTGCCAGCAGGGGAACAGGGATGTCCGGGGAGCTGTTTTTT.

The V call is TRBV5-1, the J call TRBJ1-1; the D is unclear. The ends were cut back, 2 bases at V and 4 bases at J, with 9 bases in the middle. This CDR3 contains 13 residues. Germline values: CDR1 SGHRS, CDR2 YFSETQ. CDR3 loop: CASSFIVGTEAFF. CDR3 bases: TGCGCCAGCAGCTTTATCGTGGGCACTGAAGCTTTCTTT.

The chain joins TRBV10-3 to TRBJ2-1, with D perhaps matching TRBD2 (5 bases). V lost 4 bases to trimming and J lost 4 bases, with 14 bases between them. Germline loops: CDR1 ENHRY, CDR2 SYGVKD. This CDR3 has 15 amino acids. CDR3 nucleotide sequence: TGTGCCATCAGTGGCTCCCTACTAGATTACAATGAGCAGTTCTTC. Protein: CAISGSLLDYNEQFF.

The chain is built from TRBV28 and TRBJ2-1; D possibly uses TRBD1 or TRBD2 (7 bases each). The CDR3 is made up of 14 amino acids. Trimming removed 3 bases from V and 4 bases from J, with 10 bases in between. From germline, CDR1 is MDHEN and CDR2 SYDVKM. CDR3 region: CASSFQGGYNEQFF. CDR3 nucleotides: TGTGCCAGCAGTTTCCAGGGGGGGTACAATGAGCAGTTCTTC.

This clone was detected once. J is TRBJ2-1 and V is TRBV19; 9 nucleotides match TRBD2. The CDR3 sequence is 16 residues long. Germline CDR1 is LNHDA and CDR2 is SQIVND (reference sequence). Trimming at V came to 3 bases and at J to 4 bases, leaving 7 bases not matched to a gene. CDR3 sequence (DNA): TGTGCCAGTAGTATTTCGCGGGGGGGTTATTACAATGAGCAGTTCTTC. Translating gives CASSISRGGYYNEQFF.

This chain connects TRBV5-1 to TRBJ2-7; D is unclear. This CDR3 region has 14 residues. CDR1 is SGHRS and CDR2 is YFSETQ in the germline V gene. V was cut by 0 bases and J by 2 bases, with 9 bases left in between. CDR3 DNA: TGCGCCAGCAGCTTGGTAAGCTATCCCTACGAGCAGTACTTC. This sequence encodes CASSLVSYPYEQYF.

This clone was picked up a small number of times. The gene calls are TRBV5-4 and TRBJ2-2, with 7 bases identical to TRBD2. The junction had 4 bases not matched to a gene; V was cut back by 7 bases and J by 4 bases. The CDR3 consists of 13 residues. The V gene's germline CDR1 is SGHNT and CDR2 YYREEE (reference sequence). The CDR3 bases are TGTGCCAGCGCGGGGGAACCCACCGGGGAGCTGTTTTTT. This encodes CASAGEPTGELFF.

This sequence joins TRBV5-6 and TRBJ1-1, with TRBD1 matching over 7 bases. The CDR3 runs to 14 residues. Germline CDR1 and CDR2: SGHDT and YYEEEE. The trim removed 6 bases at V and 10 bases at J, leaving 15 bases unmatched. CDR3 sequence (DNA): TGTGCCAGCACCCCCAGGGGGAGCGGGGAAGGAGCTTTCTTT. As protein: CASTPRGSGEGAFF.

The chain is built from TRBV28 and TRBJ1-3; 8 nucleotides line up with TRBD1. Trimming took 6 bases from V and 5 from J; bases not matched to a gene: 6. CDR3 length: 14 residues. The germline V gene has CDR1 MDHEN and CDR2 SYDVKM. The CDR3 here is CASRAGGERNTIYF. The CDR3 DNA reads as TGTGCCAGCAGAGCAGGGGGCGAAAGAAACACCATATATTTT.

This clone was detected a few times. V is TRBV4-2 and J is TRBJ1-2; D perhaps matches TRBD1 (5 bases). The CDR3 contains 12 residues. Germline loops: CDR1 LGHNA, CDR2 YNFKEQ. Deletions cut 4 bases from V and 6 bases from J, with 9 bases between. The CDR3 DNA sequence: TGTGCCAGCAGCCCGCAGGGAGATGGCTACACCTTC. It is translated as CASSPQGDGYTF.

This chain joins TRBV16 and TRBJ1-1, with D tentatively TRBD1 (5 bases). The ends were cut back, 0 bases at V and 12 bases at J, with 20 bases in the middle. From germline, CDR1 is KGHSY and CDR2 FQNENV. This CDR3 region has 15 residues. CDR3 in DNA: TGTGCCAGCAGCCAATCCCCTTCGGGGACCGCGACGACTTTCTTT. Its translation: CASSQSPSGTATTFF.

As DNA, the CDR3 is TGTGCCAGCAGTCTACAGGGGACCCAGTACTTC. This translates into CASSLQGTQYF. The gene calls are TRBV3-1 (or the pseudogene TRBV3-2) and TRBJ2-5; a possible D gene is TRBD1 (6 bases). The CDR3 has 11 amino acids. The ends were cut back, 6 bases at V and 7 bases at J, with 9 bases in the middle. Per the germline V gene, CDR1 is LGHDT and CDR2 is YNNKEL (reference sequence).

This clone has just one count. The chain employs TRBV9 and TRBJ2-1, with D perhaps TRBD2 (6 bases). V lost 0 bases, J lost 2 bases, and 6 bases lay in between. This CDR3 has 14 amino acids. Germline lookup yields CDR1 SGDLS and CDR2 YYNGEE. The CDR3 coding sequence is TGTGCCAGCAGCGTAGGGGGGGCCTACAATGAGCAGTTCTTC. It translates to CASSVGGAYNEQFF.

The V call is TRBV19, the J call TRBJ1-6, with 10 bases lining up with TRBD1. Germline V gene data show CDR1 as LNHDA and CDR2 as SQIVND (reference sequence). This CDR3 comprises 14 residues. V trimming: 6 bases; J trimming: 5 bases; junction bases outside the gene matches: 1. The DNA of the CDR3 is TGTGCCAGTAGGGGGACAGGGGATAATTCACCCCTCCACTTT. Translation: CASRGTGDNSPLHF.

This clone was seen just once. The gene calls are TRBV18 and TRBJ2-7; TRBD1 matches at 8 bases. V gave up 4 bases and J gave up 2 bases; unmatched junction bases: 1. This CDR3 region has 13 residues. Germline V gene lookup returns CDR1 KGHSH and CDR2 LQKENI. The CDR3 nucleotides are TGTGCCAGCTCACGACAGGGGACCTACGAGCAGTACTTC. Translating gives CASSRQGTYEQYF.

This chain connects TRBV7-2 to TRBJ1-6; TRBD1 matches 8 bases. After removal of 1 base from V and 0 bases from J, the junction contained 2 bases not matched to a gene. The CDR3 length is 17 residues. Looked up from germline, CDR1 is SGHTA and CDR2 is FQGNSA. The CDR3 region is CASSLGTGSSYNSPLHF. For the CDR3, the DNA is TGTGCCAGCAGCTTAGGGACAGGGAGCTCCTATAATTCACCCCTCCACTTT.